This T cell receptor beta chain comes out of a study of T cell changes during pregnancy in multiple sclerosis. The assay was immunoSEQ multiplex PCR, and TCRdb's table has in-frame clones only and misses some. There are about 98,000 clones in the sample; roughly 94% occur only once, and roughly 2.3% lies in the top ten. The V segment lost 0 bases and the J segment 7 bases; nucleotides outside the gene matches: 8. The CDR3 runs to 16 residues. CDR1 is SGHNT and CDR2 is YYREEE in the germline V gene (reference sequence). This TCR was sampled from a female donor in good health, enrolled as a control in a pregnancy study. The chain uses TRBV5-4 and TRBJ2-2, with 8 bases fitting TRBD2. Sample: peripheral blood, taken after pregnancy. CDR3 bases: TGTGCCAGCAGCTTGGCCTGGGCAGCGGGAGACGGGGAGCTGTTTTTT. This sequence encodes CASSLAWAAGDGELFF.